One sample yielded the 27 T cell receptor beta chains listed below, sequenced in a study of shared clonotypes between healthy human individuals. Sequenced by immunoSEQ multiplex PCR; TCRdb stores in-frame clones only, minus some. The table shows over a million clones, with about 96% occurring only once. Sequencing input: naive CD4+ T cells sorted from blood. Subset reported: CD45RA+ positively selected. All receptors come from a man aged 25-40 years in good health.

J is TRBJ2-5 and V is TRBV6-6; TRBD1 agrees at 7 bases. The J segment lost 5 bases and the V segment lost 2 bases, leaving 5 bases of the junction unmatched. The CDR3 is 14 amino acids. Per the germline V gene, CDR1 is MNHNY and CDR2 is SVGAGI (reference sequence). CDR3 sequence (DNA): TGTGCCAGCAGTTACGACAGGGTATGGGAGACCCAGTACTTC. Amino acid sequence: CASSYDRVWETQYF.

This rearrangement joins TRBV15 to TRBJ2-1; D may correspond to TRBD1 or TRBD2 (5 bases each). Germline V gene data show CDR1 as LNHNV and CDR2 as YYDKDF (reference sequence). The V gene lost 0 bases and the J gene lost 3 bases, with 21 bases spanning the gap. The CDR3 contains 19 residues. For the CDR3, the DNA is TGTGCCACCAGCAGAGATGGGACCCACCGATTGCGCTACTACAATGAGCAGTTCTTC. It codes for CATSRDGTHRLRYYNEQFF. Full variable domain (remainder filled in from reference TRBV15 and TRBJ2-1): DAMVIQNPRYQVTQFGKPVTLSCSQTLNHNVMYWYQQKSSQAPKLLFHYYDKDFNNEADTPDNFQSRRPNTSFCFLDIRSPGLGDTAMYLCATSRDGTHRLRYYNEQFFGPGTRLTVL.

The CDR3 loop reads CASSPSRGNEQFF. In DNA form, the CDR3 reads TGTGCCAGCTCACCGTCCAGGGGTAATGAGCAGTTCTTC. This chain links TRBV18 with TRBJ2-1; D perhaps matches TRBD1 (6 bases). This CDR3 is built from 13 residues. Germline CDR1 and CDR2: KGHSH and LQKENI. Trimming removed 3 bases from V and 7 bases from J, with 10 bases in between.

The chain has TRBV19 and TRBJ1-2, with a weak D call TRBD1 (5 bases). The CDR3 runs 15 residues. V was trimmed by 5 bases and J by 3 bases, leaving 16 bases between them. CDR1 LNHDA and CDR2 SQIVND come from the germline V gene (reference sequence). The CDR3 coding sequence is TGTGCCAGTAGTTACCGGGACCCCCTCTACTATGGCTACACCTTC. Translation gives CASSYRDPLYYGYTF.

This clone was detected once. A far larger clone is one base from this, pointing to a likely read error. The chain is built from TRBV6-6 and TRBJ2-7, with D perhaps matching TRBD1 (6 bases). Trimming removed 4 bases from V and 3 bases from J, with 7 bases in between. The CDR3 loop spans 12 amino acids. CDR1 and CDR2 (germline): MNHNY, SVGAGI (reference sequence). CDR3 amino acids: CASSWTDYEQYF. The CDR3 region has the DNA TGTGCCAGCAGTTGGACAGACTACGAGCAGTACTTC.

Turning to this clone: The same CDR3 is also encoded by other DNA sequences in this sample. The V call is TRBV27, the J call TRBJ2-7, with TRBD2 as a possible D gene (5 bases). V was pared by 2 bases and J by 0 bases, with 8 bases between. This CDR3 is built from 14 residues. CDR1 and CDR2 from the germline V gene are MNHEY and SMNVEV (reference sequence). The CDR3 DNA is TGTGCCAGCAGTTTAAGCGGCTACTCCTACGAGCAGTACTTC. It yields the protein CASSLSGYSYEQYF.

This sequence joins TRBV4-1 and TRBJ1-2; 8 positions match TRBD1. The CDR3 is made up of 14 amino acids. V lost 5 bases, J lost 2 bases, and 4 bases stayed unmatched. In germline, CDR1 is MGHRA, CDR2 YSYEKL. CDR3 sequence reads: CASSETGVNYGYTF. The DNA of the CDR3 is TGCGCCAGCAGCGAGACAGGGGTGAACTATGGCTACACCTTC.

This chain links TRBV6-5 with TRBJ2-3; D is possibly TRBD1 or TRBD2 (5 bases each). CDR1 MNHEY and CDR2 SVGAGI come from the germline V gene. V lost 2 bases and J lost 8, with 11 bases in between. This CDR3 has 13 amino acids. The CDR3 DNA sequence: TGTGCCAGCAGTTACGGCAGGGCGGGTACGCAGTATTTT. Translated: CASSYGRAGTQYF.

For the CDR3, the DNA is TGCGCCAGCAGCTTGGAGGCTAGCGGGAGCTCTTACGAGCAGTACTTC. Protein product: CASSLEASGSSYEQYF. The chain joins TRBV5-1 to TRBJ2-7; TRBD2 agrees at 10 bases. Germline V CDR1 and CDR2: SGHRS, YFSETQ. This CDR3 contains 16 residues. V trimming: 0 bases; J trimming: 4 bases; junction bases outside the gene matches: 7.

The V and J genes are TRBV10-1 and TRBJ1-5; D is unclear. The ends were cut back, 4 bases at V and 4 bases at J, with 8 bases in the middle. Looked up from germline, CDR1 is WNHNN and CDR2 is SYGVQD (reference sequence). The CDR3 contains 13 residues. The CDR3 bases are TGCGCCAGCAGTGCGTCCCGAAATCAGCCCCAGCATTTT. Its protein is CASSASRNQPQHF.

The rearrangement uses TRBV11-3 and TRBJ2-7; D is unresolved. Germline CDR1 and CDR2: SGHNT and YENEEA. The V end lost 6 bases, the J end lost 3 bases, and 12 bases lay between the germline ends. The CDR3 consists of 13 residues. In DNA, the CDR3 is TGTGCCAGCAGACTGGACGGCCACTACGAGCAGTACTTC. The encoded protein is CASRLDGHYEQYF. The full variable domain, with the rest looked up from reference TRBV11-3 and TRBJ2-7, is EAGVVQSPRYKIIEKKQPVAFWCNPISGHNTLYWYLQNLGQGPELLIRYENEEAVDDSQLPKDRFSAERLKGVDSTLKIQPAELGDSAVYLCASRLDGHYEQYFGPGTRLTVT.

This sequence joins TRBV5-1 and TRBJ2-1; TRBD2 aligns across 9 bases. The CDR3 is 15 amino acids. CDR1 and CDR2 from the germline V gene are SGHRS and YFSETQ. V was clipped by 0 bases and J by 5 bases; unmatched bases: 3. The CDR3 nucleotides read TGCGCCAGCAGCTTGGGACTAGCGGTGAACAATGAGCAGTTCTTC. Its protein is CASSLGLAVNNEQFF.

In the case of this clone: The sample has other DNA sequences that encode this CDR3 too. The V call is TRBV5-1, the J call TRBJ2-7; D tentatively reads TRBD1 or TRBD2 (5 bases each). The V gene lost 0 bases and the J gene lost 4 bases, with 11 bases spanning the gap. The CDR3 is made up of 14 amino acids. CDR1 is SGHRS, CDR2 YFSETQ, per germline. CDR3 region: CASSLGGSSYEQYF. CDR3 DNA sequence: TGCGCCAGCAGCTTGGGGGGGAGTTCTTACGAGCAGTACTTC.

The chain employs TRBV5-1 and TRBJ2-1, with TRBD2 matching over 14 bases. V shed 5 bases and J 7 bases; nucleotides not matched to a gene: 8. Germline loops: CDR1 SGHRS, CDR2 YFSETQ. The CDR3 extends over 16 amino acids. Written as DNA, the CDR3 is TGCGCCAGCAGGGTGGGACTAGCGGGAGACGCAAATGAGCAGTTCTTC. It codes for CASRVGLAGDANEQFF.

The V and J genes are TRBV5-6 and TRBJ2-4; TRBD1 agrees at 7 bases. The junction had 10 bases not matched to a gene; V was cut back by 3 bases and J by 1 base. The CDR3 contains 17 residues. From germline, CDR1 is SGHDT and CDR2 YYEEEE. CDR3: CASSSGEGALAKNIQYF. The CDR3 DNA reads TGTGCCAGCAGCTCGGGCGAGGGGGCGCTTGCCAAAAACATTCAGTACTTC.

The chain employs TRBV6-1 and TRBJ1-2; D is perhaps TRBD1 (6 bases). Trimming took 5 bases from V and 5 from J, leaving 9 bases between them. The CDR3 loop spans 12 amino acids. Germline V gene sequence: CDR1 MNHNS, CDR2 SASEGT. The CDR3: CASSRDIYGYTF. In DNA, the CDR3 is TGTGCCAGCAGTCGGGACATTTATGGCTACACCTTC.

The chain couples TRBV18 to TRBJ2-4; 7 positions agree with TRBD1. CDR1 KGHSH and CDR2 LQKENI come from the germline V gene. This CDR3 has 14 residues. V trimming: 2 bases; J trimming: 5 bases; junction bases outside the gene matches: 3. CDR3 DNA: TGTGCCAGCTCACCAGACAGGGTCCAAAACATTCAGTACTTC. Its translation: CASSPDRVQNIQYF. Together with reference TRBV18 and TRBJ2-4, the CDR3 gives the full variable domain: NAGVMQNPRHLVRRRGQEARLRCSPMKGHSHVYWYRQLPEEGLKFMVYLQKENIIDESGMPKERFSAEFPKEGPSILRIQQVVRGDSAAYFCASSPDRVQNIQYFGAGTRLSVL.

This clone has just a few counts. This rearrangement joins TRBV18 to TRBJ1-5; the D gene is possibly TRBD1 (6 bases). This CDR3 comprises 13 residues. CDR1 is KGHSH, CDR2 LQKENI, per germline. Trimming cost V 3 bases and J 7 bases, with 10 bases left between them. For the CDR3, the DNA is TGTGCCAGCTCACCCCAGGGGAAACAGCCCCAGCATTTT. Amino acids: CASSPQGKQPQHF. Filled out from reference TRBV18 and TRBJ1-5, the complete variable domain reads NAGVMQNPRHLVRRRGQEARLRCSPMKGHSHVYWYRQLPEEGLKFMVYLQKENIIDESGMPKERFSAEFPKEGPSILRIQQVVRGDSAAYFCASSPQGKQPQHFGDGTRLSIL.

This clone was observed a single time. The genes are TRBV28 and TRBJ2-7, with TRBD1 as a possible D gene (5 bases). V was cut by 10 bases and J by 3 bases, with 19 bases left in between. The germline V gene encodes CDR1 MDHEN and CDR2 SYDVKM. The length of the CDR3 is 14 residues. CDR3 bases: TGTGCCACCACCAAGACAGAGGCAAACTACGAGCAGTACTTC. Its protein product is CATTKTEANYEQYF.

The chain carries TRBV5-6 and TRBJ2-3; no definite D call. Germline CDR1 is SGHDT and CDR2 is YYEEEE. The ends were cut back, 5 bases at V and 6 bases at J, with 13 bases in the middle. This CDR3 region has 13 residues. CDR3 in amino acids: CASRLGGRDTQYF. The CDR3 nucleotides read TGTGCCAGCAGACTGGGTGGGCGGGATACGCAGTATTTT.

J is TRBJ2-3 and V is TRBV30; the match to TRBD1 covers 9 bases. J was trimmed by 6 bases and V by 2 bases; bases with no gene match: 9. The CDR3 is 15 amino acids. The germline CDR1 and CDR2 sequences are GTSNPN and SVGIG (reference sequence). This chain's CDR3 is CAWSYRRQGGDTQYF. The CDR3, as DNA: TGTGCCTGGAGTTACCGTCGACAGGGGGGGGATACGCAGTATTTT.

As regards this clone: Other DNA sequences in this specimen translate into the identical CDR3. CDR3 residues: CASSFGTSGYTDTQYF. The CDR3 DNA is TGTGCCAGCAGTTTCGGGACTAGCGGGTACACAGATACGCAGTATTTT. The gene calls are TRBV9 and TRBJ2-3; 12 nucleotides match TRBD2. The CDR3 is 16 amino acids. The germline V gene encodes CDR1 SGDLS and CDR2 YYNGEE. After removal of 5 bases from V and 2 bases from J, the junction contained 6 bases not matched to a gene.

The chain employs TRBV12-5 and TRBJ2-5; D possibly uses TRBD1 or TRBD2 (6 bases each). This CDR3 is built from 15 residues. Germline CDR1 and CDR2: LGHNT and FRNRAP. V was trimmed by 5 bases and J by 5 bases, leaving 18 bases between them. CDR3 coding DNA: TGTGCTAGTGGTGCCGGGTCGGGGGCGAGGGAGACCCAGTACTTC. This encodes CASGAGSGARETQYF. Complete variable domain (other parts from reference TRBV12-5 and TRBJ2-5): DARVTQTPRHKVTEMGQEVTMRCQPILGHNTVFWYRQTMMQGLELLAYFRNRAPLDDSGMPKDRFSAEMPDATLATLKIQPSEPRDSAVYFCASGAGSGARETQYFGPGTRLLVL.

The sample holds one count of this clone. The DNA of the CDR3 is TGTGCCAGCAGTGTAGCGGGTCTGACCGGGGAGCTGTTTTTT. This translates into CASSVAGLTGELFF. The rearrangement joins TRBV7-9 to TRBJ2-2; 7 nucleotides align to TRBD2. Germline V CDR1 and CDR2: SEHNR, FQNEAQ (reference sequence). The trim removed 6 bases at V and 5 bases at J, leaving 6 bases unmatched. The CDR3 length is 14 residues.

J is TRBJ2-6 and V is TRBV27, with a possible D match to TRBD1 (5 bases). The germline CDR1 and CDR2 sequences are MNHEY and SMNVEV (reference sequence). With 2 bases removed from V and 0 bases from J, the gap between germline ends came to 17 bases. The CDR3 runs 19 residues. CDR3 in amino acids: CASSLRQGLHVSGANVLTF. CDR3 DNA: TGTGCCAGCAGTTTACGCCAGGGCCTGCATGTCTCTGGGGCCAACGTCCTGACTTTC.

In nucleotides, the CDR3 is TGTGCCAGTATCCAGGGGAACTATGGCTACACCTTC. It is translated as CASIQGNYGYTF. The V and J genes are TRBV19 and TRBJ1-2, with D possibly being TRBD1 (6 bases). Germline V gene lookup returns CDR1 LNHDA and CDR2 SQIVND (reference sequence). The length of the CDR3 is 12 residues. Trimming stripped 7 bases from V and 2 bases from J, with 8 bases between.

V gene TRBV7-8 combines with J gene TRBJ1-1; TRBD1 matches 7 bases. The CDR3 runs 15 residues. After removal of 5 bases from V and 3 bases from J, the junction contained 9 bases not matched to a gene. Germline V gene sequence: CDR1 SGHVS, CDR2 FQNEAQ. The CDR3 DNA is TGTGCCAGCAGCAAGCGAACAGGGGCGGACACTGAAGCTTTCTTT. This encodes CASSKRTGADTEAFF.